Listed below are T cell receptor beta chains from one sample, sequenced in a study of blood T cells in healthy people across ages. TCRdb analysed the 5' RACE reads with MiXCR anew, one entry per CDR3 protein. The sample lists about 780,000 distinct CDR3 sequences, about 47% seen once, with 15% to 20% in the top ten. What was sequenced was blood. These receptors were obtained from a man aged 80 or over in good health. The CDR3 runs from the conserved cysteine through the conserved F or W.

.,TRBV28,CASSDGGSDEQYF
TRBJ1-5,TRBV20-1,CSARAGGGGQPQHF
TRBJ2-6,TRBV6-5,CASSYPSQTGSGANVLTF
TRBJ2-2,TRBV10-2,CASSLRQGATANTGELFF
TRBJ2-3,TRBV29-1,CSVAFRLAGADTQYF
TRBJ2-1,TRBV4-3,CASSHNRNEQFF
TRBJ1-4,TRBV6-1,CASKEGSGEEKLFF
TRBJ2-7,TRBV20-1,CSARGLAGWSSYEQYF
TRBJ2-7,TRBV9,CASSVTVGGTYEQYF
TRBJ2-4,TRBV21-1,CASSTGTGEKNIQYF
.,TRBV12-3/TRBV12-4,CASSSRTGPLNEQYF
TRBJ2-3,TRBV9,CASSVRTGQVTDTQYF
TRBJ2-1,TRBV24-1,CATSDRTGTVSNEQFF
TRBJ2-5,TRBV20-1,CSATVTQETQYF